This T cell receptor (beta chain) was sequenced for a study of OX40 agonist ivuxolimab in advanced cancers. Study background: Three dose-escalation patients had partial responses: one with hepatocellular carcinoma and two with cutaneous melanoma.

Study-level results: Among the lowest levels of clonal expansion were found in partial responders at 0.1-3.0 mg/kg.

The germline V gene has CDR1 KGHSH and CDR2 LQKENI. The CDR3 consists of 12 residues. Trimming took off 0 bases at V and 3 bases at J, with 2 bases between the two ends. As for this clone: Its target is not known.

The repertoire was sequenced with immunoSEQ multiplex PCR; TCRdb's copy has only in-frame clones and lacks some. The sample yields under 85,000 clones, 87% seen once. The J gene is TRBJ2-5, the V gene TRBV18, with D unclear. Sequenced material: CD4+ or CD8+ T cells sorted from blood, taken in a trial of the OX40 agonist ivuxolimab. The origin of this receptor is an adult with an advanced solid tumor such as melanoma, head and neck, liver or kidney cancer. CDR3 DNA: TGTGCCAGCTCACCACCCGAAGAGACCCAGTACTTC. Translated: CASSPPEETQYF.